Listed below are T cell receptor beta chains from one sample, sequenced in a study of cytomegalovirus exposure and HLA in healthy donors. Method: immunoSEQ multiplex PCR; TCRdb's copy keeps in-frame clones and lacks some. The sample lists fewer than 95,000 clones, over 55% occurring once. Sequences were obtained from PBMCs. The receptor source for this set is a woman aged 45 to 65 in good health and CMV-seropositive. The CDR3 runs from the conserved cysteine through the conserved F or W. The D gene is left open where the match is weak. Clone size, where shown, is once, few, many, or a class for clones that have expanded.

15,TRBJ2-2,few,TRBD2,TRBV4-2,CASSPLAGDTGELFF,TGTGCCAGCAGCCCGTTAGCGGGGGATACCGGGGAGCTGTTTTTT
15,TRBJ2-7,-,TRBD2,TRBV27,CASSLRTSGAYEQYF,TGTGCCAGCAGTTTGAGGACTAGCGGGGCCTACGAGCAGTACTTC
16,TRBJ2-2,once,-,TRBV25-1,CASSEPGGHNTGELFF,TGTGCCAGCAGTGAACCAGGGGGGCATAACACCGGGGAGCTGTTTTTT
15,TRBJ2-7,once,TRBD2,TRBV30,CAWRVAGGLPYEQYF,TGTGCCTGGAGAGTTGCGGGGGGACTCCCCTACGAGCAGTACTTC
13,TRBJ1-6,-,-,TRBV5-5,CASSLSPDSPLHF,TGTGCCAGCAGCTTGAGCCCCGATTCACCCCTCCACTTT
13,TRBJ1-1,-,-,TRBV7-3,CASAIQGDTEAFF,TGTGCCAGCGCAATACAGGGAGACACTGAAGCTTTCTTT
13,TRBJ2-1,-,-,TRBV28,CASSYRVYNEQFF,TGTGCCAGCAGTTACAGGGTTTACAATGAGCAGTTCTTC
16,TRBJ1-5,-,-,TRBV19,CASSVHPEEFGQPQHF,TGTGCCAGTAGTGTCCACCCGGAGGAGTTTGGACAGCCCCAGCATTTT
16,TRBJ1-6,few,TRBD1,TRBV7-6,CASSSTGGGYNSPLHF,TGTGCCAGCAGCTCGACAGGGGGCGGCTATAATTCACCCCTCCACTTT
16,TRBJ1-4,-,-,TRBV5-1,CASSPGQLATNEKLFF,TGCGCCAGCAGCCCCGGACAGCTAGCAACTAATGAAAAACTGTTTTTT
15,TRBJ2-7,-,-,TRBV6-1,CASSEPGEVIGEQYF,TGTGCCAGCAGTGAACCGGGAGAGGTTATTGGCGAGCAGTACTTC
14,TRBJ1-1,few,TRBD1,TRBV5-1,CASSIATGETEAFF,TGCGCCAGCAGCATCGCGACAGGGGAAACTGAAGCTTTCTTT
14,TRBJ1-1,-,-,TRBV6-1,CASRRQRMNTEAFF,TGTGCCAGCAGGCGTCAGAGGATGAACACTGAAGCTTTCTTT
14,TRBJ2-7,-,-,TRBV15,CATSREGSGYEQYF,TGTGCCACCAGCAGAGAAGGTAGCGGTTACGAGCAGTACTTC
14,TRBJ1-1,few,-,TRBV18,CASSLQSMNTEAFF,TGTGCCAGCTCATTACAGAGCATGAACACTGAAGCTTTCTTT
13,TRBJ2-5,-,-,TRBV5-6,CASSLSEGMGQYF,TGTGCCAGCAGCTTAAGTGAGGGTATGGGGCAGTACTTC
14,TRBJ1-6,-,TRBD1,TRBV7-3,CASSPTGGDSPLHF,TGTGCCAGCAGCCCCACAGGGGGCGATTCACCCCTCCACTTT
15,TRBJ2-5,few,-,TRBV30,CAWSPPRGGRETQYF,TGTGCCTGGAGCCCGCCCCGAGGAGGGCGGGAGACCCAGTACTTC
15,TRBJ2-1,-,TRBD1,TRBV27,CASSLMGQGMGEQFF,TGTGCCAGCAGTTTAATGGGACAGGGTATGGGGGAGCAGTTCTTC
15,TRBJ1-3,few,-,TRBV6-6,CASSTTVAWGNTIYF,TGTGCCAGCAGTACGACAGTGGCCTGGGGAAACACCATATATTTT
15,TRBJ1-1,-,-,TRBV27,CASSARQDTNTEAFF,TGTGCCAGCAGTGCCCGACAGGATACGAACACTGAAGCTTTCTTT
16,TRBJ2-3,-,-,TRBV30,CAWSAPSVRSTDTQYF,TGTGCCTGGAGTGCTCCTAGCGTTAGAAGCACAGATACGCAGTATTTT
16,TRBJ2-5,-,-,TRBV5-8,CASSAFGTLQKETQYF,TGTGCCAGCAGCGCCTTCGGGACTTTACAGAAAGAGACCCAGTACTTC
15,TRBJ2-3,-,-,TRBV7-2,CASSLAGGTADTQYF,TGTGCCAGCAGCTTAGCGGGGGGTACGGCAGATACGCAGTATTTT
18,TRBJ1-5,-,-,TRBV28,CASSLWAVGGGGDQPQHF,TGTGCCAGCAGTTTATGGGCTGTAGGGGGAGGGGGGGATCAGCCCCAGCATTTT